This TCR beta chain is drawn from a study of identical twins. CDR3 size: 15 residues. CDR1 is SGHAT, CDR2 FQNNGV, per germline. V lost 5 bases and J lost 5; bases outside the gene matches: 10. TCRdb itself ran the 5' RACE reads through MiXCR, one entry per CDR3 protein. The sample has approximately 1.8 million distinct CDR3 sequences, under 35% seen once; the top ten hold 0.27%. This clonotype was sampled from a newborn girl in good health. The chain has TRBV11-2 and TRBJ2-7; 9 bases agree with TRBD1. The specimen was cord blood. The CDR3 nucleotides read TGTGCCAGCAGCCAAAGACCGGGACAGGGTAACGAGCAGTACTTC. This gives the protein CASSQRPGQGNEQYF.